The rows below give T cell receptor beta chains drawn from one sample of a study of blood T cells in healthy people across ages. TCRdb ran MiXCR on the 5' RACE reads and lists one entry per CDR3 protein. The sample carries approximately 960,000 distinct CDR3 sequences, under 35% recorded once. These data were likewise used in another study, on T cells of mothers and their children.

Sequencing was carried out using blood. Receptors were obtained from a woman aged 35 to 49 in good health. CDR3s include the opening cysteine and the closing phenylalanine or tryptophan. The D gene is left open where the match is weak. Size is omitted from some rows. Given values are once, few, many or a class for expanded clones.

V gene	CDR3 length	D gene	clone size	J gene	CDR3 DNA	CDR3 protein
TRBV6-1	13	-	many	TRBJ2-7	TGTGCCAGCAGCCGGACTACCACCTACGAGCAGTACTTC	CASSRTTTYEQYF
TRBV6-1	14	-	-	TRBJ2-5	TGTGTCAGCAGCGCTCAAAGGGCCCAAGAGACCCAGTACTTC	CVSSAQRAQETQYF
TRBV12-3/TRBV12-4	17	TRBD2	-	TRBJ2-1	TGTGCCAGCAGTTCCTCGGGGCGGGGGTCCTCCTACAATGAGCAGTTCTTC	CASSSSGRGSSYNEQFF
TRBV28	16	-	few	TRBJ1-1	TGTGCCAGCAGTTCACCAGGGAAGGGTTTAGGGACTGAAGCTTTCTTT	CASSSPGKGLGTEAFF
TRBV12-1	17	-	-	TRBJ2-5	TGTGCCAGCAGGGAGGAGACAGGGCTGGAAGTCCAAGAGACCCAGTACTTC	CASREETGLEVQETQYF
TRBV27	13	TRBD2	-	TRBJ2-1	TGTGCCAGCAGTTCACTAGCGGCCAATGAGCAGTTCTTC	CASSSLAANEQFF
TRBV28	13	-	-	TRBJ1-2	TGTGCCAGCAGCGATCAGGGGTTCTATGGCTACACCTTC	CASSDQGFYGYTF
TRBV7-2	15	-	many	TRBJ1-4	TGTGCCAGCAGCTTAGGGAAGATCGAGAATGAAAAACTGTTTTTT	CASSLGKIENEKLFF
TRBV4-3	16	TRBD1	many	TRBJ2-7	TGCGCCAGCAGCCAAGAGACAGGGGGCGGCTCCTACGAGCAGTACTTC	CASSQETGGGSYEQYF
TRBV20-1	15	TRBD1	-	TRBJ2-5	TGCAGTGCGAACAGGGGGCACCGGTTACAAGAGACCCAGTACTTC	CSANRGHRLQETQYF
TRBV9	15	-	few	TRBJ2-1	TGTGCCAGCAGCGCCACGCGGCTCCCCTACAATGAGCAGTTCTTC	CASSATRLPYNEQFF
TRBV4-1	15	-	-	TRBJ2-4	TGCGCCAGCAGCCAAGATGCAGGGGGGACAAACATTCAGTACTTC	CASSQDAGGTNIQYF
TRBV20-1	13	TRBD2	-	TRBJ2-1	TGCCGTGCAAGACTAGCCCCCTACAATGAGCAGTTCTTC	CRARLAPYNEQFF
TRBV6-5	17	TRBD1	few	TRBJ1-6	TGTGCCAGCAGTTACCTCCGGGACAGGGGCGATAATTCACCCCTCCACTTT	CASSYLRDRGDNSPLHF
TRBV4-1	14	-	-	TRBJ2-1	TGCGCCAGCAGCCCAGGGGTTAGGTGGAATGAGCAGTTCTTC	CASSPGVRWNEQFF
TRBV20-1	15	-	-	TRBJ1-1	TGCAGTGCTATTCTACCCGGAGGGAGGAACACTGAAGCTTTCTTT	CSAILPGGRNTEAFF
TRBV6-1	12	-	many	TRBJ2-7	TGTGCCAGCATGAGGGATGTCTACGAGCAGTACTTC	CASMRDVYEQYF
TRBV7-3	13	-	-	TRBJ2-1	TGTGCCAGCAGCCACCCGATGGCCGGTGAGCAGTTCTTC	CASSHPMAGEQFF